What follows describes a single TCR beta chain. Its specificity is unknown. Sequencing relied on a cDNA template that was reverse transcribed from extracted RNA. The repertoire was sequenced with immunoSEQ multiplex PCR; TCRdb's copy has only in-frame clones and lacks some. The data show hundreds of thousands of clones, roughly three fifths seen once. Stated treatment: oral pan-JAK inhibitor, 5-10 mg twice daily. Peripheral blood and lesional scalp punch biopsies came from alopecia areata patients. The data originate from a study of CD8+ T cells in alopecia areata. Overall study: Scalp area affected, as a percentage, set the severity score of treated patients. Study-wide results and limits: Under tofacitinib, fewer expanded CD8+ clones appeared among the top 100 scalp clones.

This sample comprised CD4+ T cells sorted from blood, obtained at roughly week 45, from a patient treated with tofacitinib. The clonotype comes from a human donor with alopecia areata.

As DNA, the CDR3 is TGTGCCAGCAGGGCTAGCGGGGGTAACTACGAGCAGTACTTC. As protein: CASRASGGNYEQYF. This chain connects TRBV25-1 to TRBJ2-7, with 10 bases matching TRBD2. The V gene end was trimmed by 6 bases and the J gene end by 3 bases; junction bases not matched to a gene: 5. Looked up from germline, CDR1 is MGHDK and CDR2 is SYGVNS. The CDR3 consists of 14 residues.